The T cell receptor (beta chain) described here comes from a study of shared clonotypes between healthy human individuals. Repertoires were generated with immunoSEQ multiplex PCR, while TCRdb's copy carries only in-frame clones and drops some. The sample lists approximately 980,000 clones, over 75% seen once, with about 1.5% in the top ten. With V trimmed by 4 bases and J by 0 bases, 7 bases remained unmatched. CDR1 and CDR2 from the germline V gene are SGHRS and YFSETQ. This CDR3 is 16 amino acids long. Worth noting for this clone: Antigen: not known.

Donors, without exception, were Caucasian adults residing in Nashville, Tennessee. The study's findings and limits: Genetic and exposure-history diversity was limited by the few donors. Blood was the sole source, and tissue repertoires probably differ.

The receptor was isolated from a young man in good health. This chain links TRBV5-1 with TRBJ1-5; 7 positions match TRBD1. Sequenced sample: memory CD4+ T cells sorted from blood. Sample subset: CD45RA-negative fraction. DNA of the CDR3: TGCGCCAGCAGCCCTGGGGACAGTCATAGCAATCAGCCCCAGCATTTT. This sequence encodes CASSPGDSHSNQPQHF.